Below are 17 T cell receptor beta chains sequenced from a single sample in a study of blood T cell repertoires in COVID-19. Produced via immunoSEQ multiplex PCR; TCRdb's table is partial and in-frame only. Of fewer than 95,000 clones listed, over 65% were seen once; the top ten hold under 5%. The sequencing input was peripheral blood. The receptors were sampled from an older man with COVID-19, enrolled during active disease.

This clone appeared once. V is TRBV28 and J is TRBJ1-5; 9 bases fit TRBD1. Trimming removed 4 bases from V and 7 bases from J; junction bases left unmatched: 8. Germline-derived CDR1 and CDR2 are MDHEN and SYDVKM. The CDR3 has 15 amino acids. The CDR3 region has the DNA TGTGCCAGCAGTTCCTCCGGGACAGGGTTCCAGCCCCAGCATTTT. As protein: CASSSSGTGFQPQHF.

The chain links TRBV18 to TRBJ2-6, with 8 positions matching TRBD1. This CDR3 region has 16 residues. After removal of 1 base from V and 2 bases from J, the junction contained 1 base not matched to a gene. Germline loops: CDR1 KGHSH, CDR2 LQKENI. The CDR3 DNA sequence: TGTGCCAGCTCACCACAACAGGGGGCTGGGGCCAACGTCCTGACTTTC. This translates into CASSPQQGAGANVLTF.

J is TRBJ2-1 and V is TRBV20-1; 10 positions agree with TRBD2. CDR3 length: 18 residues. V shed 3 bases, J shed 0 bases, and the junction held 11 bases outside the gene matches. Germline loops: CDR1 DFQATT, CDR2 SNEGSKA (reference sequence). CDR3 nucleotides: TGCAGTGCTAGTCGCCGAGCGGGAGGGCCGAGCTCCTACAATGAGCAGTTCTTC. Its translation: CSASRRAGGPSSYNEQFF.

The chain combines TRBV28 with TRBJ2-1, with TRBD1 matching over 8 bases. Per germline, CDR1 MDHEN and CDR2 SYDVKM. This CDR3 is built from 15 residues. V trimming: 2 bases; J trimming: 4 bases; junction bases outside the gene matches: 4. The chain's CDR3 is CASSLGGQGYNEQFF. The CDR3 coding sequence is TGTGCCAGCAGTTTAGGAGGACAGGGATACAATGAGCAGTTCTTC.

This chain uses TRBV5-6 with TRBJ1-1, with TRBD1 identical over 7 bases. After removal of 4 bases from V and 4 bases from J, the junction contained 10 bases not matched to a gene. The CDR3 length is 15 residues. Germline V lookup: CDR1 SGHDT, CDR2 YYEEEE. CDR3 residues: CASSLTGAMGTEAFF. CDR3 nucleotides: TGTGCCAGCAGCCTAACAGGGGCAATGGGCACTGAAGCTTTCTTT.

This sequence joins TRBV6-2 or TRBV6-3 and TRBJ2-2; 9 bases agree with TRBD1. CDR1 MNHEY and CDR2 SVGEGT come from the germline V gene. The CDR3 totals 15 residues. Trimming at V came to 5 bases and at J to 6 bases, leaving 7 bases not matched to a gene. CDR3 residues: CASSTPGTGSGELFF. CDR3 in DNA: TGTGCCAGCAGTACCCCCGGGACAGGGTCCGGGGAGCTGTTTTTT.

The rearrangement uses TRBV3-1 (or the pseudogene TRBV3-2) and TRBJ1-2; tentatively, D is TRBD1 (6 bases). CDR3 length: 15 residues. CDR1 LGHDT and CDR2 YNNKEL come from the germline V gene (reference sequence). Trimming removed 5 bases from V and 2 bases from J, with 15 bases in between. CDR3 sequence (DNA): TGTGCCAGCAGCGAAGCCTACAGGGTCAACTATGGCTACACCTTC. Translating gives CASSEAYRVNYGYTF.

This clone was seen only once. The V gene is TRBV7-2, the J gene TRBJ1-5; possible D gene TRBD1, 6 bases. V lost 2 bases and J lost 5, with 16 bases in between. The CDR3 covers 16 residues. Looked up from germline, CDR1 is SGHTA and CDR2 is FQGNSA. The CDR3 nucleotides are TGTGCCAGCAGCTTAATGGGCAGGGGCGCCCATCAGCCCCAGCATTTT. Amino acid sequence: CASSLMGRGAHQPQHF.

J is TRBJ2-6 and V is TRBV7-9; D might be TRBD2 (5 bases). Trimming took 0 bases from V and 0 from J, leaving 6 bases between them. This CDR3 is built from 16 residues. Looked up from germline, CDR1 is SEHNR and CDR2 is FQNEAQ (reference sequence). CDR3 sequence reads: CASSLAGSSGANVLTF. CDR3 sequence (DNA): TGTGCCAGCAGCTTAGCGGGGAGCTCTGGGGCCAACGTCCTGACTTTC.

In this sample, this clone turned up many times. J is TRBJ1-1 and V is TRBV10-1; 11 bases agree with TRBD1. The germline CDR1 and CDR2 sequences are WNHNN and SYGVQD (reference sequence). V trimming: 6 bases; J trimming: 4 bases; junction bases outside the gene matches: 7. This CDR3 contains 15 residues. CDR3 sequence: CASRPGTGGFTEAFF. Here the CDR3 DNA reads TGCGCCAGCAGGCCGGGGACAGGGGGTTTCACTGAAGCTTTCTTT.

The gene calls are TRBV4-1 and TRBJ2-7; TRBD2 aligns across 9 bases. V trimming: 0 bases; J trimming: 2 bases; junction bases outside the gene matches: 8. CDR3 size: 17 residues. Germline V gives CDR1 MGHRA, CDR2 YSYEKL. This CDR3 reads CASSQDWSSGAPYEQYF. For the CDR3, the DNA is TGCGCCAGCAGCCAAGATTGGTCTAGCGGGGCCCCCTACGAGCAGTACTTC.

V usage is TRBV19 and J usage is TRBJ2-3; D possibly corresponds to TRBD1 (5 bases). Per germline, CDR1 LNHDA and CDR2 SQIVND (reference sequence). The CDR3 contains 13 residues. With 8 bases removed from V and 6 bases from J, the gap between germline ends came to 15 bases. The CDR3 DNA is TGTGCCAGTTCTAGACAGTTCCATGATACGCAGTATTTT. Its protein is CASSRQFHDTQYF.

This rearrangement joins TRBV28 to TRBJ1-2, with TRBD1 identical over 9 bases. The CDR3 runs to 13 residues. Looked up from germline, CDR1 is MDHEN and CDR2 is SYDVKM. V lost 6 bases and J lost 4; bases outside the gene matches: 3. CDR3 residues: CASRTGGVYGYTF. The CDR3 DNA is TGTGCCAGCAGGACAGGGGGAGTCTATGGCTACACCTTC.

This chain uses TRBV23-1 with TRBJ1-1; D call uncertain. TRBV23-1 is sorted into the ORF group, with uncertain function. CDR3 length: 17 amino acids. Trimming stripped 0 bases from V and 1 base from J, with 15 bases between. The CDR3, as DNA: TGCGCCAGCAGTCAATCGCCCCCGGAGGCATCGAACACTGAAGCTTTCTTT. Its translation: CASSQSPPEASNTEAFF.

The chain's CDR3 is CASTQGVGVTDTQYF. The CDR3, as DNA: TGTGCCAGCACCCAGGGGGTGGGCGTCACAGATACGCAGTATTTT. The gene calls are TRBV27 and TRBJ2-3; 7 positions match TRBD1. With V trimmed by 7 bases and J by 2 bases, 9 bases remained unmatched. The CDR3 contains 15 residues. Germline CDR1 is MNHEY and CDR2 is SMNVEV (reference sequence).

The V gene is TRBV6-5, the J gene TRBJ1-3; D remains unclear. The V gene lost 5 bases and the J gene lost 2 bases, with 13 bases spanning the gap. The germline V gene encodes CDR1 MNHEY and CDR2 SVGAGI. The CDR3 length is 15 residues. The CDR3 coding sequence is TGTGCCAGCAGTCCTACCCTAGTAACTGGAAACACCATATATTTT. This codes for CASSPTLVTGNTIYF.

The rearrangement uses TRBV5-1 and TRBJ2-3, with D uncertain. CDR1 is SGHRS, CDR2 YFSETQ, per germline. The ends were cut back, 0 bases at V and 0 bases at J, with 8 bases in the middle. This CDR3 is 15 amino acids long. The CDR3 is CASSLEWRSTDTQYF. The CDR3, as DNA: TGCGCCAGCAGCTTGGAGTGGCGGAGCACAGATACGCAGTATTTT.